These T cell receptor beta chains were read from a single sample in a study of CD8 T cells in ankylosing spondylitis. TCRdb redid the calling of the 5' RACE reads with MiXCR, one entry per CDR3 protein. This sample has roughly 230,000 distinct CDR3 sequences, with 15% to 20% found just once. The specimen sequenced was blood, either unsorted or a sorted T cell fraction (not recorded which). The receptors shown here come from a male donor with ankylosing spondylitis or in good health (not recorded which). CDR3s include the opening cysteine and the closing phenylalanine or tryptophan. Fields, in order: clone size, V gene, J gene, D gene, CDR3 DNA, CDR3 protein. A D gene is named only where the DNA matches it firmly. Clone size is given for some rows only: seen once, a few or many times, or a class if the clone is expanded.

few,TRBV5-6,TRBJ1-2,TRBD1,TGTGCCAGCAGCTTGTGGGGGACAGGGGATGGCTACACCTTC,CASSLWGTGDGYTF
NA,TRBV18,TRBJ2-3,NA,TGTGCCAGCTCACGTTACCGGGACACAGATACGCAGTATTTT,CASSRYRDTDTQYF
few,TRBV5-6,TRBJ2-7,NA,TGTGCCAGCAGCTGGGCCTGGCGGGAGCAGTACTTC,CASSWAWREQYF
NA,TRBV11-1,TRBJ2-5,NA,TGTGCCAGCAGCCCCCGAAGCCGGGACATGAGGGAGTTAAGGGAGACCCAGTACTTC,CASSPRSRDMRELRETQYF
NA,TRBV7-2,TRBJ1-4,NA,TGTGCCAGCAGCCACCCCTTAAGGGAGGCAACTAATGAAAAACTGTTTTTT,CASSHPLREATNEKLFF
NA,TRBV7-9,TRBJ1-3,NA,TGTGCCAGCAGTCAACAGGGAGCTGGAAACACCATATATTTT,CASSQQGAGNTIYF
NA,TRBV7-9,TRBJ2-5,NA,TGTGCCAGCAGCTTATTTGGTTCCGGGAAGGAGACCCAGTACTTC,CASSLFGSGKETQYF
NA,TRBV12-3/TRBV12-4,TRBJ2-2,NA,TGTGCCAGCAGCCCACGATTATCAGGGTTGGGCGGGGAGCTGTTTTTT,CASSPRLSGLGGELFF
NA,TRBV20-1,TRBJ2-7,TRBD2,TGCAGTGCTAGAGATCTCTTGAGCGGGAGAGCCTACGAGCAGTACTTC,CSARDLLSGRAYEQYF
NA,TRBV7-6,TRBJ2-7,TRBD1,TGTGCCAGCAGCCAGGGGGCTTTTGGGTACGAGCAGTACTTC,CASSQGAFGYEQYF
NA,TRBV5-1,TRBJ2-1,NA,TGCGCCAGCAGCAGCGACAGGGGGACTAGACCGATGCAGTTCTTC,CASSSDRGTRPMQFF
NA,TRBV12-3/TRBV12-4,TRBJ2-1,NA,TGTGCCAGCAGTGCTGGGGACAACCGCTACAATGAGCAGTTCTTC,CASSAGDNRYNEQFF
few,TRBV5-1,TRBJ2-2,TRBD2,TGCGCCAGCAGCTCATGGGGGCTAGCGGGAGAAGTGAACACCGGGGAGCTGTTTTTT,CASSSWGLAGEVNTGELFF
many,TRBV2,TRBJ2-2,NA,TGTGCCAGCAGTGTGGGACCGAAGGAGCTGTTTTTT,CASSVGPKELFF
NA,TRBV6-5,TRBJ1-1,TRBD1,TGTGCCAGCAGTTACTCGGGGCCAGGGGGCGAAGGAACTGAAGCTTTCTTT,CASSYSGPGGEGTEAFF
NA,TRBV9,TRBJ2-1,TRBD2,TGTGCCAGCAGCCACTGGACTAGCGGGGGGATCTACAATGAGCAGTTCTTC,CASSHWTSGGIYNEQFF
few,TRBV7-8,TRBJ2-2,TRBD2,TGTGCCAGCAACCCGCTAGTTAGCGGGACCACCGGGGAGCTGTTTTTT,CASNPLVSGTTGELFF
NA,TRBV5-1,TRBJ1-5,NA,TGCGCCAGCAGCCTTGACGGACAGTTTAATCAGCCCCAGCATTTT,CASSLDGQFNQPQHF
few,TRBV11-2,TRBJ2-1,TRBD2,TGTGCCAGCAGCTTACTAGGCGGGAGTGTTCACAATGAGCAGTTCTTC,CASSLLGGSVHNEQFF